These 18 T cell receptor beta chains share one sample of origin, sequenced in a study of T cell changes during pregnancy in multiple sclerosis. Assay: immunoSEQ multiplex PCR; the TCRdb copy retains only in-frame clones and omits some. The data show about 41,000 clones, around 89% seen once. Source: CD4+ T cells from peripheral blood mononuclear cells, taken in the first trimester of pregnancy. The receptors stem from a female donor with multiple sclerosis, enrolled in a pregnancy study.

The chain combines TRBV19 with TRBJ2-1; the match to TRBD2 covers 7 bases. From germline, CDR1 is LNHDA and CDR2 SQIVND (reference sequence). The V gene end was trimmed by 10 bases and the J gene end by 6 bases; junction bases not matched to a gene: 12. The CDR3 length is 14 residues. The CDR3 here is CATTPASGTNEQFF. CDR3 in DNA: TGTGCCACTACGCCTGCTAGCGGAACCAATGAGCAGTTCTTC. The entire variable domain, with the rest obtained from reference TRBV19 and TRBJ2-1, is as follows: DGGITQSPKYLFRKEGQNVTLSCEQNLNHDAMYWYRQDPGQGLRLIYYSQIVNDFQKGDIAEGYSVSREKKESFPLTVTSAQKNPTAFYLCATTPASGTNEQFFGPGTRLTVL.

This rearrangement joins TRBV9 to TRBJ2-1; TRBD1 agrees at 10 bases. CDR1 is SGDLS and CDR2 is YYNGEE in the germline V gene. Unmatched junction bases numbered 5, after V lost 4 bases and J lost 7 bases. The CDR3 length is 14 residues. The CDR3 nucleotides read TGTGCCAGCAGCCCTGGGACAGGGGCGAATGAGCAGTTCTTC. It encodes CASSPGTGANEQFF.

V and J are TRBV13 and TRBJ2-5, with TRBD1 matching 9 bases. Germline V gene data show CDR1 as PRHDT and CDR2 as FYEKMQ (reference sequence). The CDR3 is made up of 14 amino acids. V was clipped by 3 bases and J by 5 bases; unmatched bases: 4. The CDR3: CASSLNRGLETQYF. The CDR3 nucleotides are TGTGCCAGCAGCTTGAACAGGGGGCTTGAGACCCAGTACTTC.

The rearrangement links TRBV5-4 to TRBJ1-2; tentative D call: TRBD1 (5 bases). Between the trimmed V and J ends, which lost 0 bases and 2 bases, there was a span of 11 bases. The germline gives CDR1 SGHNT, CDR2 YYREEE (reference sequence). CDR3 length: 15 residues. The chain's CDR3 is CASSLELSGNYGYTF. The CDR3 DNA sequence: TGTGCCAGCAGCTTGGAGTTATCAGGGAACTATGGCTACACCTTC. Filled out from reference TRBV5-4 and TRBJ1-2, the complete variable domain reads ETGVTQSPTHLIKTRGQQVTLRCSSQSGHNTVSWYQQALGQGPQFIFQYYREEENGRGNFPPRFSGLQFPNYSSELNVNALELDDSALYLCASSLELSGNYGYTFGSGTRLTVV.

The chain recombines TRBV10-1 with TRBJ1-2; 9 nucleotides line up with TRBD1. J gave up 5 bases and V 0 bases, and 7 bases lay outside the gene matches. Looked up from germline, CDR1 is WNHNN and CDR2 is SYGVQD (reference sequence). The CDR3 contains 16 residues. CDR3: CASSESTTGTGYGYTF. The CDR3 nucleotides read TGCGCCAGCAGTGAGTCTACCACCGGGACAGGGTATGGCTACACCTTC.

This sequence joins TRBV7-8 and TRBJ2-1, with D unclear. V was pared by 1 base and J by 4 bases, with 14 bases between. CDR1 is SGHVS and CDR2 is FQNEAQ in the germline V gene. The CDR3 has 16 residues. CDR3 region: CASSLGRVSFYNEQFF. The CDR3 DNA reads TGTGCCAGCAGCTTAGGTCGTGTTAGCTTTTACAATGAGCAGTTCTTC.

The V call is TRBV29-1, the J call TRBJ2-1; no definite D call. V lost 3 bases and J 5 bases, leaving 5 bases between the germline ends. The germline V gene has CDR1 SQVTM and CDR2 ANQGSEA. This CDR3 spans 11 amino acids. CDR3 bases: TGCAGCGTTGAGAGAGACAATGAGCAGTTCTTC. Its protein is CSVERDNEQFF.

The V gene is TRBV7-6, the J gene TRBJ2-2; the D gene is possibly TRBD1 (6 bases). Looked up from germline, CDR1 is SGHVS and CDR2 is FNYEAQ. This CDR3 comprises 17 residues. V lost 5 bases, J lost 5 bases, and 21 bases lay in between. This CDR3 reads CASSNQANREWTGELFF. The CDR3, as DNA: TGTGCCAGCAGCAATCAAGCCAACAGGGAGTGGACCGGGGAGCTGTTTTTT.

This chain links TRBV6-5 with TRBJ2-3; TRBD2 matches 10 bases. From germline, CDR1 is MNHEY and CDR2 SVGAGI. This CDR3 has 15 amino acids. The V segment lost 6 bases and the J segment 6 bases; nucleotides outside the gene matches: 9. The CDR3 DNA sequence: TGTGCCAGCAGCCTCGGGGCTAGCGGGAGTGATACGCAGTATTTT. This sequence encodes CASSLGASGSDTQYF.

This clone was detected once. The gene calls are TRBV4-3 and TRBJ2-7; TRBD1 matches at 7 bases. The CDR3 length is 15 residues. The germline CDR1 and CDR2 sequences are LGHNA and YSLEER. With 0 bases clipped from V and 2 bases from J, the junction kept 4 bases outside the gene matches. The CDR3 loop reads CASSQDWTGTYEQYF. In DNA form, the CDR3 reads TGCGCCAGCAGCCAAGACTGGACAGGAACCTACGAGCAGTACTTC.

This clone was counted between two and nine times. This sequence joins TRBV7-8 and TRBJ1-1; 7 bases are a match to TRBD1. The CDR3 is 18 amino acids. In germline, CDR1 is SGHVS, CDR2 FQNEAQ. The V segment lost 1 base and the J segment 1 base; nucleotides outside the gene matches: 12. The DNA for the CDR3 is TGTGCCAGCAGCTTAGTGTTGGACAGGAGCCGTCAGAACACTGAAGCTTTCTTT. Its protein is CASSLVLDRSRQNTEAFF.

The CDR3 bases are TGTGCCAGTTTAGCGGAGGGCTGGGTCACAGATACGCAGTATTTT. Its translation is CASLAEGWVTDTQYF. The rearrangement uses TRBV7-2 and TRBJ2-3, with D maybe TRBD2 (6 bases). Germline lookup yields CDR1 SGHTA and CDR2 FQGNSA. The CDR3 is made up of 15 amino acids. With 9 bases removed from V and 2 bases from J, the gap between germline ends came to 18 bases.

This rearrangement joins TRBV7-3 to TRBJ2-2; possibly TRBD1 for D (5 bases). V gave up 5 bases and J gave up 7 bases, with 14 bases separating them. Germline lookup yields CDR1 SGHTA and CDR2 FQGTGA. CDR3 length: 14 amino acids. As DNA, the CDR3 is TGTGCCAGCAGCCTGGGGCCCTCGAGCGGGGAGCTGTTTTTT. This gives the protein CASSLGPSSGELFF.

V gene TRBV30 combines with J gene TRBJ2-1; 13 nucleotides match TRBD2. CDR3 length equals 15 residues. Germline CDR1 and CDR2: GTSNPN and SVGIG (reference sequence). V lost 2 bases to trimming and J lost 12 bases; unmatched junction nucleotides: 10. The CDR3 region has the DNA TGTGCCTGGAGTTTCGGACTAGCGGGAGAAGGAAGGCAGTTCTTC. Translation gives CAWSFGLAGEGRQFF.

The chain recombines TRBV30 with TRBJ1-5; D unclear. The CDR3 extends over 13 amino acids. In germline, CDR1 is GTSNPN, CDR2 SVGIG (reference sequence). V was shortened by 0 bases and J by 3 bases, with 6 bases between the two germline ends. The CDR3 protein is CAWSVRDNQPQHF. DNA for the CDR3: TGTGCCTGGAGTGTGAGGGACAATCAGCCCCAGCATTTT.

The CDR3 region has the DNA TGTGCCAGCAGCTTTTCCGGGTCTTTCTCCTACGAGCAGTACTTC. Protein sequence: CASSFSGSFSYEQYF. The chain employs TRBV7-9 and TRBJ2-7; D uncertain. This CDR3 has 15 amino acids. The V gene's germline CDR1 is SEHNR and CDR2 FQNEAQ (reference sequence). Trimming pared 3 bases from V and 0 bases from J, leaving 12 bases between.

This clone was detected a few times. The gene calls are TRBV9 and TRBJ1-5; D ambiguous. Trimming left V 3 bases short and J 4 bases short, with 11 bases between. The CDR3 is 14 amino acids. The V gene's germline CDR1 is SGDLS and CDR2 YYNGEE. For the CDR3, the DNA is TGTGCCAGCAGCGCCGTAGCCGAGAATCAGCCCCAGCATTTT. Its protein is CASSAVAENQPQHF.

V is TRBV5-4 and J is TRBJ1-1; D call uncertain. The length of the CDR3 is 14 residues. Per germline, CDR1 SGHNT and CDR2 YYREEE (reference sequence). V dropped 1 base and J dropped 1 base, with 8 bases sitting between them. The CDR3 region is CASSLSQKNTEAFF. CDR3 in DNA: TGTGCCAGCAGCTTGTCACAGAAGAACACTGAAGCTTTCTTT.